The source of this T cell receptor beta chain is a study of beta chain features in type 1 diabetes. Study-wide results and caveats: More deletions and fewer insertions at VDJ junctions were found in patients with type 1 diabetes. Patients with Type 1 diabetes showed moderately but significantly shorter TCRB CDR3s in all four CD4+ subsets. PCR could preferentially amplify shorter templates, alike in patients and controls.

Notes on this clone: The antigen is undetermined.

V lost 4 bases, J lost 2 bases, and 4 bases stayed unmatched. The CDR3 sequence is 15 residues long. Germline V CDR1 and CDR2: MNHNS, SASEGT. Naive, central memory, regulatory and stem cell-like memory cells within the CD4+ compartment were sorted using CD45RO/CCR7/CD25/CD127/CD95/CD27. Of the isolated RNA, all was reverse transcribed, and so the sequenced material was expressed TCRB transcripts. Samples of naive, central memory and regulatory T cells yielded a mean of about 3.9 million reads. TCRdb's table, derived via immunoSEQ multiplex PCR, lists solely in-frame clones and lacks some. The table has roughly 290,000 clones, about 15% seen once; the top ten hold roughly 0.015%.

V is TRBV6-1 and J is TRBJ1-5, with 8 bases aligning to TRBD1. This TCR derives from a man in his late teens or twenties with type 1 diabetes. Source material: naive CD4+ T cells from blood. CDR3 nucleotides: TGTGCCAGCAGTGTAGGACAGGGCCGCAATCAGCCCCAGCATTTT. This sequence encodes CASSVGQGRNQPQHF.